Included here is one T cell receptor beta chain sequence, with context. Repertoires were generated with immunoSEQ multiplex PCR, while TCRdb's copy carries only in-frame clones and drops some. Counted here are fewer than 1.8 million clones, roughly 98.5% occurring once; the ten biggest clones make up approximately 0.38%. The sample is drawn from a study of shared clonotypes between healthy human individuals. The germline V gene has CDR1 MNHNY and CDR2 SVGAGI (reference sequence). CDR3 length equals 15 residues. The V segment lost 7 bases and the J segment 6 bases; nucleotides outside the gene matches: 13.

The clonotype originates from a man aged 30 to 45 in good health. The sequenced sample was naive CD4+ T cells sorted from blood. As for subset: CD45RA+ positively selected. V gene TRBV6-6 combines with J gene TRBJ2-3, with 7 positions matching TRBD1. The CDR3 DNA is TGTGCCAGCACTCGAAAGGGGGCTCCGCCGGATACGCAGTATTTT. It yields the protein CASTRKGAPPDTQYF.